This T cell receptor (beta chain) derives from a study of OX40 agonist ivuxolimab in advanced cancers. Across the whole study: Patients were given ivuxolimab, an antibody that agonizes OX40 (CD134).

This clone turned up a few times. What it recognizes is unknown. Germline lookup yields CDR1 SNHLY and CDR2 FYNNEI. V was pared by 2 bases and J by 6 bases, with 14 bases between. This CDR3 spans 15 amino acids. Study outcomes and limitations: No determination was made of the antigen specificity of the expanded peripheral T cells. Average numbers of expanded clones were greater in CD8+ T cells than in CD4+.

Only in-frame clones appear in the TCRdb table, and some are missing; sequencing was by immunoSEQ multiplex PCR. The sample has 40,000 or so clones, 84% seen once. Sampling of blood occurred at baseline, cycle 4 day 1, and cycle 7 day 1. This clonotype was obtained from an adult with an advanced solid tumor such as melanoma, head and neck, liver or kidney cancer. This chain links TRBV2 with TRBJ2-1, with D perhaps TRBD1 or TRBD2 (6 bases each). Sequences were derived from CD4+ or CD8+ T cells sorted from blood, sampled in a trial of the OX40 agonist ivuxolimab. Here the CDR3 reads CASSELRGAGNEQFF. The CDR3 nucleotides are TGTGCCAGCAGTGAATTGAGGGGGGCCGGCAATGAGCAGTTCTTC.